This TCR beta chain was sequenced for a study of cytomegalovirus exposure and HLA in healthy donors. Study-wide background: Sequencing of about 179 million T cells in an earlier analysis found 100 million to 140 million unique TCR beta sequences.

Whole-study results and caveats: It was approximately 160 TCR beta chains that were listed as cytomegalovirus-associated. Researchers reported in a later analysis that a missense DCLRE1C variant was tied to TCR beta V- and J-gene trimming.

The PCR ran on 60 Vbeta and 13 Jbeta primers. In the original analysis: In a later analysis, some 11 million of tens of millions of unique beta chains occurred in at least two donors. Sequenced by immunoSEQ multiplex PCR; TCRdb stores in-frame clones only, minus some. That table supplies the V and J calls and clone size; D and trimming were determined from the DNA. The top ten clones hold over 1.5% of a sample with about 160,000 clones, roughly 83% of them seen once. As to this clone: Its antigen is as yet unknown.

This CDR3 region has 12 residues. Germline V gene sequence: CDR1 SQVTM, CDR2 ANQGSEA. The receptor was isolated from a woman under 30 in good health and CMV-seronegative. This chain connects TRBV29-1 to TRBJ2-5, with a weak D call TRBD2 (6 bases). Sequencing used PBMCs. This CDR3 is CSIAAWQETQYF. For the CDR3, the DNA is TGCAGTATAGCGGCATGGCAAGAGACCCAGTACTTC.